These T cell receptor beta chains were read from a single sample in a study of blood T cell repertoires in COVID-19. Clones were sequenced by immunoSEQ multiplex PCR, and TCRdb holds only the in-frame ones, with some missing. The sample lists 200,000 to 250,000 clones, roughly 84% seen once, with 3% to 4.5% in the top ten. Sequencing was carried out using peripheral blood. The origin of the receptors is a woman aged 80 or over with acute or convalescent COVID-19. Both conserved end residues are part of each CDR3. D genes are given only for firm matches. Only part of the rows carry a size: once, few, many, or a class if the clone is expanded.

v_call: TRBV11-3
d_call: NA
j_call: TRBJ2-5
clone_size: NA
cdr3_aa: CASSPGGRAAGQETQYF
cdr3_nt: TGTGCCAGCAGCCCCGGTGGGCGAGCGGCAGGACAAGAGACCCAGTACTTC

v_call: TRBV7-6
d_call: NA
j_call: TRBJ2-1
clone_size: NA
cdr3_aa: CASSLGGFSYNEQFF
cdr3_nt: TGTGCCAGCAGCTTAGGGGGCTTCTCCTACAATGAGCAGTTCTTC

v_call: TRBV27
d_call: NA
j_call: TRBJ2-5
clone_size: NA
cdr3_aa: CASSESGLGETQYF
cdr3_nt: TGTGCCAGCAGTGAATCGGGACTGGGAGAGACCCAGTACTTC

v_call: TRBV20-1
d_call: TRBD1
j_call: TRBJ2-2
clone_size: NA
cdr3_aa: CSASKGGRTGELFF
cdr3_nt: TGCAGTGCTAGTAAAGGGGGCCGCACCGGGGAGCTGTTTTTT

v_call: TRBV28
d_call: NA
j_call: TRBJ2-2
clone_size: once
cdr3_aa: CASSSPSQGGVRLTGELFF
cdr3_nt: TGTGCCAGCAGTTCCCCCTCACAGGGGGGGGTCCGCCTCACCGGGGAGCTGTTTTTT

v_call: TRBV25-1
d_call: TRBD2
j_call: TRBJ2-1
clone_size: NA
cdr3_aa: CASSLAGGFHEQFF
cdr3_nt: TGTGCCAGCAGTTTAGCGGGGGGGTTCCATGAGCAGTTCTTC

v_call: TRBV4-2
d_call: NA
j_call: TRBJ1-6
clone_size: NA
cdr3_aa: CASSQVLHSPLHF
cdr3_nt: TGTGCCAGCAGCCAAGTACTGCATTCACCCCTCCACTTT

v_call: TRBV6-2/TRBV6-3
d_call: TRBD2
j_call: TRBJ2-2
clone_size: NA
cdr3_aa: CASSPLGGAGELFF
cdr3_nt: TGTGCCAGCAGCCCTCTGGGGGGGGCCGGGGAGCTGTTTTTT

v_call: TRBV7-8
d_call: TRBD1
j_call: TRBJ1-2
clone_size: NA
cdr3_aa: CASSTGQGFGYTF
cdr3_nt: TGTGCCAGCAGCACTGGACAGGGGTTTGGCTACACCTTC

v_call: TRBV19
d_call: NA
j_call: TRBJ2-2
clone_size: NA
cdr3_aa: CASSQIKNTGELFF
cdr3_nt: TGTGCCAGTAGCCAGATTAAGAACACCGGGGAGCTGTTTTTT

v_call: TRBV18
d_call: TRBD2
j_call: TRBJ2-2
clone_size: few
cdr3_aa: CASSEGGGGTGELFF
cdr3_nt: TGTGCCAGCTCAGAAGGCGGGGGAGGCACCGGGGAGCTGTTTTTT

v_call: TRBV2
d_call: NA
j_call: TRBJ2-3
clone_size: few
cdr3_aa: CASSEAGATDTQYF
cdr3_nt: TGTGCCAGCAGTGAAGCTGGGGCCACAGATACGCAGTATTTT

v_call: TRBV7-6
d_call: TRBD1
j_call: TRBJ1-5
clone_size: NA
cdr3_aa: CASSLEGQAGQPQHF
cdr3_nt: TGTGCCAGCAGCTTAGAAGGACAGGCCGGGCAGCCCCAGCATTTT

v_call: TRBV30
d_call: NA
j_call: TRBJ2-1
clone_size: NA
cdr3_aa: CAWEVRGFSNEQFF
cdr3_nt: TGTGCCTGGGAGGTACGGGGTTTTTCCAATGAGCAGTTCTTC

v_call: TRBV5-1
d_call: NA
j_call: TRBJ2-2
clone_size: NA
cdr3_aa: CASSGRGGTGELFF
cdr3_nt: TGCGCCAGCAGCGGAAGGGGTGGCACCGGGGAGCTGTTTTTT

v_call: TRBV9
d_call: TRBD2
j_call: TRBJ2-1
clone_size: NA
cdr3_aa: CASSVKLAGEQFF
cdr3_nt: TGTGCCAGCAGCGTAAAACTAGCGGGGGAGCAGTTCTTC

v_call: TRBV10-3
d_call: NA
j_call: TRBJ2-2
clone_size: NA
cdr3_aa: CAISEYRDGGELFF
cdr3_nt: TGTGCCATCAGTGAGTACAGGGACGGCGGGGAGCTGTTTTTT

v_call: TRBV12-3/TRBV12-4
d_call: NA
j_call: TRBJ2-7
clone_size: NA
cdr3_aa: CASSLGSYEQYF
cdr3_nt: TGTGCCAGCAGTTTAGGGAGCTACGAGCAGTACTTC

v_call: TRBV7-9
d_call: NA
j_call: TRBJ2-3
clone_size: few
cdr3_aa: CAQLGGGTDTQYF
cdr3_nt: TGTGCCCAACTTGGAGGGGGCACAGATACGCAGTATTTT

v_call: TRBV19
d_call: NA
j_call: TRBJ1-6
clone_size: few
cdr3_aa: CASSSAGGNNSPLHF
cdr3_nt: TGTGCCAGTAGCTCGGCGGGAGGAAATAATTCACCCCTCCACTTT

v_call: TRBV5-1
d_call: TRBD1
j_call: TRBJ1-3
clone_size: few
cdr3_aa: CASSVQGVSSGNTIYF
cdr3_nt: TGCGCCAGCAGCGTACAGGGGGTCTCCTCTGGAAACACCATATATTTT

v_call: TRBV7-9
d_call: NA
j_call: TRBJ1-2
clone_size: NA
cdr3_aa: CASSLALGGDHGYTF
cdr3_nt: TGTGCCAGCAGCTTAGCGCTTGGGGGGGATCATGGCTACACCTTC

v_call: TRBV4-2
d_call: NA
j_call: TRBJ1-2
clone_size: NA
cdr3_aa: CASSHRGGDFAGYTF
cdr3_nt: TGTGCCAGCAGCCATCGGGGTGGGGATTTTGCTGGCTACACCTTC

v_call: TRBV28
d_call: TRBD2
j_call: TRBJ2-1
clone_size: NA
cdr3_aa: CASSTSGRGSYNEQFF
cdr3_nt: TGTGCCAGCAGTACCAGTGGGCGGGGGTCCTACAATGAGCAGTTCTTC

v_call: TRBV9
d_call: NA
j_call: TRBJ2-7
clone_size: NA
cdr3_aa: CASSGLQGYEQYF
cdr3_nt: TGTGCCAGCAGCGGTCTACAGGGCTACGAGCAGTACTTC